The 17 T cell receptor beta chains in this list originate from one sample, sequenced in a study of early T cells in non-severe SARS-CoV-2 infection. Via MiXCR, TCRdb re-called the 5' RACE reads, giving one row per CDR3 protein. The repertoire consists of more than 65,000 distinct CDR3 sequences, with around 12% occurring once and the leading ten covering 2.5% to 3.5%. Sequenced here: whole blood, sampled at baseline. Receptors originate from an adult who was a healthcare worker with PCR-confirmed SARS-CoV-2 infection or an uninfected control (not recorded which).

This clonotype was seen repeatedly, ten times or more. V gene TRBV28 combines with J gene TRBJ2-1, with 10 bases aligning to TRBD1. J lost 3 bases, V lost 6 bases, and 5 bases had no gene match. This CDR3 has 15 amino acids. The germline V gene has CDR1 MDHEN and CDR2 SYDVKM. The CDR3: CASRTTGGNYNEQFF. The CDR3 DNA follows: TGTGCCAGCAGGACGACAGGGGGCAACTACAATGAGCAGTTCTTC.

This clonotype was seen a single time. V usage is TRBV7-2 and J usage is TRBJ1-4; weak D call: TRBD1 (6 bases). The CDR3 loop spans 14 amino acids. V gave up 4 bases and J gave up 7 bases, with 13 bases separating them. The germline gives CDR1 SGHTA, CDR2 FQGNSA. CDR3 protein: CASSSMGGFEKLFF. CDR3 bases: TGTGCCAGCAGCTCTATGGGGGGCTTTGAAAAACTGTTTTTT. The full variable domain, in which reference TRBV7-2 and TRBJ1-4 provide the parts outside the CDR3, is GAGVSQSPSNKVTEKGKDVELRCDPISGHTALYWYRQSLGQGLEFLIYFQGNSAPDKSGLPSDRFSAERTGGSVSTLTIQRTQQEDSAVYLCASSSMGGFEKLFFGSGTQLSVL.

In this sample, this clonotype turned up many times. The V call is TRBV6-2 or TRBV6-3, the J call TRBJ1-1; D uncertain. V lost 6 bases to trimming and J lost 3 bases, with 17 bases between them. CDR3 length: 15 amino acids. The germline gives CDR1 MNHEY, CDR2 SVGEGT. CDR3 region: CASRGTTVADTEAFF. CDR3 coding DNA: TGTGCCAGCAGGGGCACCACGGTCGCGGACACTGAAGCTTTCTTT.

This clonotype was seen many times. The V and J genes are TRBV20-1 and TRBJ2-3, with 9 positions matching TRBD1. The CDR3 sequence is 15 residues long. Germline V gene sequence: CDR1 DFQATT, CDR2 SNEGSKA (reference sequence). With V trimmed by 1 base and J by 1 base, 3 bases remained unmatched. In DNA form, the CDR3 reads TGCAGTGCTAGAGCCTGGGACAGGGGCACAGATACGCAGTATTTT. Protein sequence: CSARAWDRGTDTQYF.

In this sample, this clonotype turned up a few times. The chain combines TRBV6-4 with TRBJ1-1; D is unclear. The CDR3 totals 13 residues. Deletions cut 6 bases from V and 0 bases from J, with 8 bases between. Per the germline V gene, CDR1 is MRHNA and CDR2 is SNTAGT. The CDR3 DNA is TGTGCCAGCAGACGATACATGAACACTGAAGCTTTCTTT. Translating it yields CASRRYMNTEAFF.

Ten or more counts support this clonotype. The chain is built from TRBV7-8 and TRBJ1-6; D gene uncertain. Between the trimmed V and J ends, which lost 6 bases and 10 bases, there was a span of 4 bases. CDR1 and CDR2 (germline): SGHVS, FQNEAQ. The CDR3 contains 10 residues. CDR3 coding DNA: TGTGCCAGCAGGCCCTCACCCCTCCACTTT. Translated, it gives CASRPSPLHF.

The V call is TRBV4-1, the J call TRBJ1-2; a possible D gene is TRBD1 (5 bases). Germline lookup yields CDR1 MGHRA and CDR2 YSYEKL. The CDR3 totals 16 residues. V shed 0 bases and J shed 8 bases, with 19 bases lying between them. CDR3 loop: CASSQDRGTRVLGYTF. CDR3 nucleotide sequence: TGCGCCAGCAGCCAAGATAGGGGTACGAGGGTTTTGGGCTACACCTTC.

A few counts support this clonotype. This CDR3 reads CASSPHYNEQFF. The CDR3 nucleotides read TGTGCCAGCAGTCCACACTACAATGAGCAGTTCTTC. The J gene is TRBJ2-1, the V gene TRBV6-1; D ambiguous. CDR1 is MNHNS, CDR2 SASEGT, per germline. The CDR3 has 12 residues. V shed 5 bases and J shed 3 bases, with 5 bases lying between them.

The gene calls are TRBV2 and TRBJ2-7; D gene ambiguous. Germline V lookup: CDR1 SNHLY, CDR2 FYNNEI. The V end lost 2 bases, the J end lost 7 bases, and 9 bases lay between the germline ends. This CDR3 contains 12 residues. The CDR3: CASSEQMVEQYF. The CDR3 nucleotides read TGTGCCAGCAGTGAACAGATGGTTGAGCAGTACTTC.

This clonotype was detected only a few times. The rearrangement joins TRBV11-2 to TRBJ1-6; no reliable D call. Germline-derived CDR1 and CDR2 are SGHAT and FQNNGV. The CDR3 covers 15 residues. V was shortened by 1 base and J by 10 bases, with 14 bases between the two germline ends. The CDR3 sequence is CASSLAGRLHSPLHF. DNA of the CDR3: TGTGCCAGCAGCTTAGCGGGTCGGTTGCACTCACCCCTCCACTTT.

The chain couples TRBV18 to TRBJ1-2; D is unresolved. In germline, CDR1 is KGHSH, CDR2 LQKENI. Trimming stripped 3 bases from V and 1 base from J, with 15 bases between. The CDR3 has 16 amino acids. The CDR3 reads CASSPQFGVFNYGYTF. CDR3 in DNA: TGTGCCAGCTCACCGCAGTTCGGTGTTTTTAACTATGGCTACACCTTC.

This clonotype came up many times. The genes are TRBV25-1 and TRBJ2-1, with 7 bases lining up with TRBD1. Germline assignment: CDR1 MGHDK and CDR2 SYGVNS. The CDR3 is 17 residues long. With 4 bases clipped from V and 8 bases from J, the junction kept 17 bases outside the gene matches. In DNA, the CDR3 is TGTGCCAGCAGTGGTCCCCCCCAGGGGGTGAGAGGCGATGAGCAGTTCTTC. Protein product: CASSGPPQGVRGDEQFF. Full variable domain (outside the CDR3, taken from reference TRBV25-1 and TRBJ2-1): EADIYQTPRYLVIGTGKKITLECSQTMGHDKMYWYQQDPGMELHLIHYSYGVNSTEKGDLSSESTVSRIRTEHFPLTLESARPSHTSQYLCASSGPPQGVRGDEQFFGPGTRLTVL.

This clonotype was seen only a few times. The chain joins TRBV5-4 to TRBJ2-3, with no clear D. This CDR3 is built from 12 residues. The ends were cut back, 2 bases at V and 5 bases at J, with 6 bases in the middle. From germline, CDR1 is SGHNT and CDR2 YYREEE (reference sequence). Written as DNA, the CDR3 is TGTGCCAGCAGCTTCGGCGAAGATACGCAGTATTTT. Translation gives CASSFGEDTQYF.

This clonotype was seen many times. The rearrangement uses TRBV7-2 and TRBJ1-4, with D unresolved. The CDR3 contains 13 residues. Germline V gene sequence: CDR1 SGHTA, CDR2 FQGNSA. V lost 5 bases to trimming and J lost 11 bases, with 15 bases between them. DNA for the CDR3: TGTGCCAGCAGCCCTGGTAGAGGGTATAAACTGTTTTTT. Translating gives CASSPGRGYKLFF. Full variable domain (rest looked up from reference TRBV7-2 and TRBJ1-4): GAGVSQSPSNKVTEKGKDVELRCDPISGHTALYWYRQSLGQGLEFLIYFQGNSAPDKSGLPSDRFSAERTGGSVSTLTIQRTQQEDSAVYLCASSPGRGYKLFFGSGTQLSVL.

The chain links TRBV19 to TRBJ2-4, with D unclear. V was trimmed by 2 bases and J by 2 bases, leaving 13 bases between them. CDR3 size: 16 residues. Germline loops: CDR1 LNHDA, CDR2 SQIVND (reference sequence). CDR3 DNA: TGTGCCAGTAGTATATCCTCAGCGACTTCCAAAAACATTCAGTACTTC. This encodes CASSISSATSKNIQYF.

The J gene is TRBJ1-6, the V gene TRBV28, with no clear D. This CDR3 contains 14 residues. Germline assignment: CDR1 MDHEN and CDR2 SYDVKM. V gave up 6 bases and J gave up 5 bases, with 11 bases separating them. The CDR3 DNA follows: TGTGCCAGCAGCTCGGTAGGAGATAATTCACCCCTCCACTTT. This sequence encodes CASSSVGDNSPLHF. The whole variable domain, filled in from reference TRBV28 and TRBJ1-6, reads DVKVTQSSRYLVKRTGEKVFLECVQDMDHENMFWYRQDPGLGLRLIYFSYDVKMKEKGDIPEGYSVSREKKERFSLILESASTNQTSMYLCASSSVGDNSPLHFGNGTRLTVT.

This clonotype was detected a few times. This chain uses TRBV5-1 with TRBJ2-3; D possibly corresponds to TRBD2 (6 bases). Trimming took off 5 bases at V and 0 bases at J, with 16 bases between the two ends. Germline V gene lookup returns CDR1 SGHRS and CDR2 YFSETQ. The CDR3 extends over 16 amino acids. The CDR3 loop reads CASSYISGLSTDTQYF. CDR3 nucleotides: TGCGCCAGCAGTTATATCAGCGGACTAAGCACAGATACGCAGTATTTT.